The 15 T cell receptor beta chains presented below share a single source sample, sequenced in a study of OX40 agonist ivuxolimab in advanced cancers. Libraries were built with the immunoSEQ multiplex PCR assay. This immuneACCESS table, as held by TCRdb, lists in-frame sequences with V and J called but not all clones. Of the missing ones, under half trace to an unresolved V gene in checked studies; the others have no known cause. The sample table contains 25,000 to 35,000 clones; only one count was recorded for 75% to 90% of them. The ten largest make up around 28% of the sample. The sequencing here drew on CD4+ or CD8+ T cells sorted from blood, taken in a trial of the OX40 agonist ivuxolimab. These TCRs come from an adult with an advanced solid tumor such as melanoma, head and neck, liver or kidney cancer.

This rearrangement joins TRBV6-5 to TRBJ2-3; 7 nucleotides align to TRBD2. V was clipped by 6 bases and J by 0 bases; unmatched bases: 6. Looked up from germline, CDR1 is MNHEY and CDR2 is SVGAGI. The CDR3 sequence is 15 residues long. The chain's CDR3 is CASRLLAASTDTQYF. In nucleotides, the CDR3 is TGTGCCAGCAGACTTCTAGCGGCAAGCACAGATACGCAGTATTTT.

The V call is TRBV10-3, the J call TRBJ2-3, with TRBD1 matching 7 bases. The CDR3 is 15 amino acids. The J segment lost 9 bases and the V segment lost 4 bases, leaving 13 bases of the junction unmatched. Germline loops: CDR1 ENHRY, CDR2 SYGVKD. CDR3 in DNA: TGTGCCATCAGTGGTGATGACAGGGAAGTAGACACGCAGTATTTT. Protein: CAISGDDREVDTQYF.

This CDR3 reads CASSHRVRYEQYF. CDR3 coding DNA: TGTGCCAGCAGTCACAGGGTGCGGTACGAGCAGTACTTC. V is TRBV27 and J is TRBJ2-7; TRBD1 might be the D (6 bases). The CDR3 runs to 13 residues. V was trimmed by 5 bases and J by 4 bases, leaving 12 bases between them. The germline gives CDR1 MNHEY, CDR2 SMNVEV (reference sequence).

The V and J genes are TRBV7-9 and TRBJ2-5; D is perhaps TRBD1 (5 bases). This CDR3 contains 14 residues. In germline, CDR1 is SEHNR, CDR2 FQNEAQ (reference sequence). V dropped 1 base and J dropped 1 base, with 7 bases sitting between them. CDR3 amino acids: CASSLEQAQETQYF. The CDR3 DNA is TGTGCCAGCAGCTTAGAACAGGCCCAAGAGACCCAGTACTTC.

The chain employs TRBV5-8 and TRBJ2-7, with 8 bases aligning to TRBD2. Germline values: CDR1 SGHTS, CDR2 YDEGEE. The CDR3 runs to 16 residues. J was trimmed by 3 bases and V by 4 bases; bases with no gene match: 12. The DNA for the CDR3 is TGTGCCAGCAGCATACCCCAGCGGGAGCTTTTCTACGAGCAGTACTTC. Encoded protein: CASSIPQRELFYEQYF.

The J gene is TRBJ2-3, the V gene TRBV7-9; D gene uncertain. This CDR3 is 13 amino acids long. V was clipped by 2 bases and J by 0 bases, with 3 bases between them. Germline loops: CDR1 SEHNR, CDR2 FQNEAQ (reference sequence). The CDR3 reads CASSLLSTDTQYF. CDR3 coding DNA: TGTGCCAGCAGCTTATTGAGCACAGATACGCAGTATTTT.

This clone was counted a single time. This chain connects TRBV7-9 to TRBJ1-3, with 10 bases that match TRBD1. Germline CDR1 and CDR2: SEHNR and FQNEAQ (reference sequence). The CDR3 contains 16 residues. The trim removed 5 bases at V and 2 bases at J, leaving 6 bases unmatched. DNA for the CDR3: TGTGCCAGCAGCACTAGCGGGACAGGGGCTGGAAACACCATATATTTT. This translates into CASSTSGTGAGNTIYF.

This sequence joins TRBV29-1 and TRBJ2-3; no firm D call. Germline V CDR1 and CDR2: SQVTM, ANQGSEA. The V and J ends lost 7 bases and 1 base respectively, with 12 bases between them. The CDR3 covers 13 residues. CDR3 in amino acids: CSGETQGTDTQYF. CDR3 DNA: TGCAGCGGTGAGACCCAAGGCACAGATACGCAGTATTTT.

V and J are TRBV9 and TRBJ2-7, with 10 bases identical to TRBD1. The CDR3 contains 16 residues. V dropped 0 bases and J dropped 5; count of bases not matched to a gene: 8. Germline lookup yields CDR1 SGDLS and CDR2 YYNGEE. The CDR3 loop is CASSVGGTGVLDEQYF. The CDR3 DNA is TGTGCCAGCAGCGTAGGCGGGACAGGGGTTCTGGACGAGCAGTACTTC. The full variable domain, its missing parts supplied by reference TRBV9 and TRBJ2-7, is DSGVTQTPKHLITATGQRVTLRCSPRSGDLSVYWYQQSLDQGLQFLIQYYNGEERAKGNILERFSAQQFPDLHSELNLSSLELGDSALYFCASSVGGTGVLDEQYFGPGTRLTVT.

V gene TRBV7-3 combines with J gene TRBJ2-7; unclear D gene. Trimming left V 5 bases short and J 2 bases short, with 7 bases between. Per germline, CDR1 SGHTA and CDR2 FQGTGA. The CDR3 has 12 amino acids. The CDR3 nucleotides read TGTGCCAGCAGCGAAGCACCCTACGAGCAGTACTTC. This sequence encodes CASSEAPYEQYF.

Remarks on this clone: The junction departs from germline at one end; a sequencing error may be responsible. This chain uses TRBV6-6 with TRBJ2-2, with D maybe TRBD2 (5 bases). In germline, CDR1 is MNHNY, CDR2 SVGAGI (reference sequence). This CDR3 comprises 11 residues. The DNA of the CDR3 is TGTGCCAGCGGGCTCGCCGGGGAGCTGTCTTTT. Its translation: CASGLAGELSF.

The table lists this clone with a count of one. The CDR3 DNA is TGTGCCAGCAGCGTCGCCTCGGGATTCTCCTACAATGAGCAGTTCTTC. Encoded protein: CASSVASGFSYNEQFF. This chain links TRBV9 with TRBJ2-1, with D perhaps TRBD2 (5 bases). Germline V gene lookup returns CDR1 SGDLS and CDR2 YYNGEE. The CDR3 spans 16 residues. V lost 2 bases, J lost 0 bases, and 12 bases lay in between.

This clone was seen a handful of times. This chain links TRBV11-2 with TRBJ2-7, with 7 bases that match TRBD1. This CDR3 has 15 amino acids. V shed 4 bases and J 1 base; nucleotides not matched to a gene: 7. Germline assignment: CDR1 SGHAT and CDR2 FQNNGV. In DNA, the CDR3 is TGTGCCAGCAGCTCTGAGCCAGGGGGTTCCTACGAGCAGTACTTC. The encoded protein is CASSSEPGGSYEQYF. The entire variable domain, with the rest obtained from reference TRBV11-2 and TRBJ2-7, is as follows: EAGVAQSPRYKIIEKRQSVAFWCNPISGHATLYWYQQILGQGPKLLIQFQNNGVVDDSQLPKDRFSAERLKGVDSTLKIQPAKLEDSAVYLCASSSEPGGSYEQYFGPGTRLTVT.

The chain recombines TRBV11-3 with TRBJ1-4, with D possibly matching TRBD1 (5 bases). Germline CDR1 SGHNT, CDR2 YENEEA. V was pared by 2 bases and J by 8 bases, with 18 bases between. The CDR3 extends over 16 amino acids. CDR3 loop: CASSLSPGVVREKLFF. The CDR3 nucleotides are TGTGCCAGCAGCTTATCCCCGGGGGTCGTACGGGAAAAACTGTTTTTT.

The CDR3 coding sequence is TGTGCCAGCAGCGTAGAGGGCACAGATACGCAGTATTTT. As protein: CASSVEGTDTQYF. The rearrangement links TRBV9 to TRBJ2-3; D gene uncertain. This CDR3 is 13 amino acids long. Germline V gene lookup returns CDR1 SGDLS and CDR2 YYNGEE. The V end was cut by 0 bases, the J end by 1 base, with 3 bases between.